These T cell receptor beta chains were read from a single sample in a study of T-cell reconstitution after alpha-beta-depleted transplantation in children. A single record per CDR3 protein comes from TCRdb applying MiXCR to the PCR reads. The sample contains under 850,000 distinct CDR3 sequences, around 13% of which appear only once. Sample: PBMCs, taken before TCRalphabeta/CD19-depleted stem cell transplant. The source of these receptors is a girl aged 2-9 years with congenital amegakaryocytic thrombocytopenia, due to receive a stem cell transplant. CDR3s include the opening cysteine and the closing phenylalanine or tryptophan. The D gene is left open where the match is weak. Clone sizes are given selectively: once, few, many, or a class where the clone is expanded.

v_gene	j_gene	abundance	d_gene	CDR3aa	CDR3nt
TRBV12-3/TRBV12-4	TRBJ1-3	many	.	CASSLQGLGNTIYF	TGTGCCAGCAGCCTACAGGGTTTAGGAAACACCATATATTTT
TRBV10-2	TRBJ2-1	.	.	CASSEDLNYNEQFF	TGCGCCAGCAGTGAGGATCTCAACTACAATGAGCAGTTCTTC
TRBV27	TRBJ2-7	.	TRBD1	CASSFELGTGTVSEQYF	TGTGCCAGCAGTTTCGAGTTAGGGACAGGGACTGTGAGCGAGCAGTACTTC
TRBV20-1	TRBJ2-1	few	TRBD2	CRVAGGPRVVAEFF	TGCAGGGTAGCGGGAGGGCCCAGGGTGGTAGCCGAGTTCTTC
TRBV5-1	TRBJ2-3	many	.	CASSLQGRMGIQPTDTQYF	TGCGCCAGCAGCTTACAGGGACGAATGGGGATCCAACCCACAGATACGCAGTATTTT
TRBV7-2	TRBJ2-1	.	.	CASSLEGLALSEQFF	TGTGCCAGCAGCTTAGAGGGGCTAGCGTTAAGTGAGCAGTTCTTC
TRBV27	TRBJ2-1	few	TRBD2	CASRTSGRTNEQFF	TGTGCCAGCCGAACTAGCGGGAGGACAAATGAGCAGTTCTTC
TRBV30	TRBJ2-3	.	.	CAWSDLGVDTQYF	TGTGCCTGGAGTGATTTGGGAGTAGATACGCAGTATTTT
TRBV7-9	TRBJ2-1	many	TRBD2	CASSIGTSREQFF	TGTGCCAGCAGCATAGGGACTAGCCGTGAGCAGTTCTTC
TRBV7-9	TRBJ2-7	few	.	CASGQLLTYEQYF	TGTGCCAGCGGGCAACTTCTAACCTACGAGCAGTACTTC
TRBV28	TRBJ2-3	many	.	CASSLQTGWHTQYF	TGTGCCAGCAGTTTGCAAACAGGGTGGCATACGCAGTATTTT
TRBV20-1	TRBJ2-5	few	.	CSALPPLGRGGETQYF	TGCAGTGCACTGCCTCCTCTAGGGCGGGGTGGGGAGACCCAGTACTTC
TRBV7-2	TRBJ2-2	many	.	CASSALLNTGELFF	TGTGCCAGCAGCGCCTTACTTAACACCGGGGAGCTGTTTTTT
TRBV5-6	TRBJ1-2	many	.	CASSLDGRGYGYTF	TGTGCCAGCAGCTTGGATGGTCGGGGCTATGGCTACACCTTC
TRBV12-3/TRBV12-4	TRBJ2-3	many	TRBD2	CASSRTSGTTDTQYF	TGTGCCAGCAGCCGGACTAGCGGAACCACAGATACGCAGTATTTT
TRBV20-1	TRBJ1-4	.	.	CSAKGSGVVGKLFF	TGCAGTGCTAAAGGATCAGGGGTTGTCGGAAAACTGTTTTTT
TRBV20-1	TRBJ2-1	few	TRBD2	CSARDRSSGYNEQFF	TGCAGTGCTAGAGATCGCTCTAGCGGTTACAATGAGCAGTTCTTC
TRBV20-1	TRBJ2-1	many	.	CSARELPRPEQFF	TGCAGTGCTAGAGAACTACCCAGACCCGAGCAGTTCTTC
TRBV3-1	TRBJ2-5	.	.	CASSPTGPRETQYF	TGTGCCAGCAGCCCCACGGGTCCTCGAGAGACCCAGTACTTC
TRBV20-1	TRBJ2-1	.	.	CSARGVSYHEQFF	TGCAGTGCTAGGGGCGTATCTTATCATGAGCAGTTCTTC
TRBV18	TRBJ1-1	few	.	CASSPRGRASNTEAFF	TGTGCCAGCTCACCACGGGGCAGGGCGTCGAACACTGAAGCTTTCTTT
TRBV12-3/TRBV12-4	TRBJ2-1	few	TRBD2	CASSRAGVGYNEQFF	TGTGCCAGCAGTCGAGCGGGAGTAGGTTACAATGAGCAGTTCTTC
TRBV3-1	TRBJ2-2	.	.	CASSQDRLPSTGELFF	TGTGCCAGCAGCCAAGATAGGCTACCAAGCACCGGGGAGCTGTTTTTT
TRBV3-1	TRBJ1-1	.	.	CASSQLGGSSEAFF	TGTGCCAGCAGCCAGTTGGGGGGGTCTTCCGAAGCTTTCTTT
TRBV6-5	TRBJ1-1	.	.	CASSYSRSSYMNTEAFF	TGTGCCAGCAGTTACTCGAGATCGAGTTACATGAACACTGAAGCTTTCTTT
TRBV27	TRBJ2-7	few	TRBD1	CASSTGTEGYYEQYF	TGTGCCAGCAGCACCGGGACAGAGGGTTATTACGAGCAGTACTTC
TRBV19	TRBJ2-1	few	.	CASSIWASDSYNEQFF	TGTGCCAGTAGTATATGGGCTAGCGACTCCTACAATGAGCAGTTCTTC
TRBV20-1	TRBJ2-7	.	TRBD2	CSARDPAGGGNEQYF	TGCAGTGCTAGAGATCCAGCGGGAGGAGGGAACGAGCAGTACTTC